The table lists the clone carrying this TCR beta chain with many counts. The amount of total RNA extracted per sample was at least 5.5 micrograms. The data were obtained in a study of blood T cells in healthy people across ages. A second PCR, run for about 7 to 11 cycles, used a sample-barcoded 5' primer plus a J-beta primer mix. Every individual sample yielded 2.5 million or more paired-end reads (each containing CDR3). TCRdb analysed the 5' RACE reads with MiXCR anew, one entry per CDR3 protein. The table lists around 1,500,000 distinct CDR3 sequences, under 30% of them singletons. Germline trimming cut 1 base from V and 15 bases from J; bases unmatched to any gene: 10. The CDR3 is 13 residues long. Germline V gives CDR1 SGHRS, CDR2 YFSETQ.

The sequenced sample consisted of blood. The chain employs TRBV5-1 and TRBJ2-1; TRBD2 matches at 7 bases. The clonotype comes from a woman in her twenties or thirties in good health. The CDR3 DNA is TGCGCCAGCAGCTTGCGAGGGGAGGGCAGTTGGTTCTTC. It codes for CASSLRGEGSWFF.